Listed below are T cell receptor beta chains from one sample, sequenced in a study of beta chain features in type 1 diabetes. Sequencing used immunoSEQ multiplex PCR; TCRdb keeps in-frame clones, though not all of them. The profile shows 300,000 to 400,000 clones, 9.3% of them singletons. Specimen: central memory CD4+ T cells from blood. The source of these receptors is a man in his thirties or forties with type 1 diabetes. Both conserved end residues are part of each CDR3. The D gene is left open where the match is weak. Clone size, where shown, is once, few, many, or a class for clones that have expanded.

d_gene | abundance | j_gene | v_gene | CDR3aa | CDR3nt
TRBD1 | . | TRBJ1-1 | TRBV25-1 | CASSAWTGKEAFF | TGTGCCAGCAGTGCCTGGACAGGGAAAGAAGCTTTCTTT
. | . | TRBJ2-5 | TRBV5-1 | CASSPGFQETQYF | TGCGCCAGCAGCCCGGGTTTTCAAGAGACCCAGTACTTC
. | . | TRBJ1-3 | TRBV7-9 | CASSSQGTGNTIYF | TGTGCCAGCAGCTCCCAGGGGACTGGAAACACCATATATTTT
TRBD2 | . | TRBJ2-1 | TRBV5-1 | CASSPSSGGYNEQFF | TGCGCCAGCAGCCCTAGTAGCGGGGGGTACAATGAGCAGTTCTTC
. | many | TRBJ2-6 | TRBV7-2 | CASSLGSGANVLTF | TGTGCCAGCAGCTTAGGCTCTGGGGCCAACGTCCTGACTTTC
. | few | TRBJ1-2 | TRBV28 | CASSLSQGFWGYTF | TGTGCCAGCAGTTTATCGCAGGGGTTTTGGGGCTACACCTTC
TRBD2 | . | TRBJ2-5 | TRBV11-2 | CASSLQEGSGGRETQYF | TGTGCCAGCAGCTTGCAGGAGGGTAGCGGGGGTCGGGAGACCCAGTACTTC
. | . | TRBJ2-7 | TRBV11-2 | CASSFAQASYEQYF | TGTGCCAGCAGCTTTGCCCAGGCCTCCTACGAGCAGTACTTC
TRBD2 | few | TRBJ2-3 | TRBV4-3 | CASSPNSGALGTQYF | TGCGCCAGCAGCCCCAATAGCGGGGCGTTAGGGACGCAGTATTTT
. | many | TRBJ2-1 | TRBV7-2 | CASSLEGEQFF | TGTGCCAGCAGCTTGGAGGGTGAGCAGTTCTTC
. | . | TRBJ1-1 | TRBV6-5 | CASRFKGSEAFF | TGTGCCAGCAGGTTCAAGGGGAGTGAAGCTTTCTTT
. | few | TRBJ2-5 | TRBV27 | CASSSLRGAQYF | TGTGCCAGCAGTTCCCTCCGAGGGGCCCAGTACTTC
. | . | TRBJ2-1 | TRBV18 | CASSPPDQDLNEQFF | TGTGCCAGCTCACCACCGGACCAGGATCTAAATGAGCAGTTCTTC
TRBD1 | few | TRBJ2-7 | TRBV28 | CASGGTGGSYEQYF | TGTGCCAGCGGGGGGACAGGGGGGTCCTACGAGCAGTACTTC
. | . | TRBJ2-5 | TRBV7-2 | CASSHPSLGQETQYF | TGTGCCAGCAGCCATCCCTCCTTGGGCCAAGAGACCCAGTACTTC
. | few | TRBJ1-2 | TRBV27 | CASSFADGRLYGYTF | TGTGCCAGCAGTTTCGCGGACGGACGTCTCTATGGCTACACCTTC
TRBD1 | . | TRBJ1-2 | TRBV30 | CAWTMTGAGGYTF | TGTGCCTGGACCATGACAGGGGCCGGTGGCTACACCTTC
. | . | TRBJ2-4 | TRBV6-1 | CASSERQLAKNIQYF | TGTGCCAGCAGTGAAAGGCAGCTAGCCAAAAACATTCAGTACTTC
. | . | TRBJ1-5 | TRBV12-2 | CASRLDRDSCNQPQHF | TGTGCAAGTCGCCTCGACAGGGATTCTTGCAATCAGCCCCAGCATTTT
. | . | TRBJ1-5 | TRBV14 | CASSQDTGRTYSNQPQHF | TGTGCCAGCAGCCAAGATACAGGGCGGACCTATAGCAATCAGCCCCAGCATTTT
. | . | TRBJ2-2 | TRBV10-3 | CAISENLPNTGELFF | TGTGCCATCAGTGAAAACTTACCGAACACCGGGGAGCTGTTTTTT
. | . | TRBJ1-6 | TRBV5-1 | CASSLGRRDNSPLHF | TGCGCCAGCAGCTTGGGACGCCGGGATAATTCACCCCTCCACTTT
. | few | TRBJ1-5 | TRBV5-1 | CASSLDGTGHQPQHF | TGCGCCAGCAGCTTGGATGGGACCGGGCATCAGCCCCAGCATTTT
TRBD2 | . | TRBJ2-7 | TRBV5-1 | CASSWEGYEQYF | TGCGCCAGCAGCTGGGAGGGGTACGAGCAGTACTTC
. | . | TRBJ2-7 | TRBV11-2 | CASSLSSGTYEQYF | TGTGCCAGCAGCTTATCCTCCGGGACCTACGAGCAGTACTTC
. | . | TRBJ1-6 | TRBV10-3 | CAISSGEGPLHF | TGTGCCATCAGTTCGGGGGAGGGCCCCCTCCACTTT
. | . | TRBJ2-1 | TRBV7-7 | CASSLGGGNNEQFF | TGTGCTAGCAGCCTGGGTGGCGGGAACAATGAGCAGTTCTTC
TRBD1 | few | TRBJ2-2 | TRBV7-2 | CASSLQGVNTGELFF | TGTGCCAGCAGCTTACAGGGGGTTAACACCGGGGAGCTGTTTTTT